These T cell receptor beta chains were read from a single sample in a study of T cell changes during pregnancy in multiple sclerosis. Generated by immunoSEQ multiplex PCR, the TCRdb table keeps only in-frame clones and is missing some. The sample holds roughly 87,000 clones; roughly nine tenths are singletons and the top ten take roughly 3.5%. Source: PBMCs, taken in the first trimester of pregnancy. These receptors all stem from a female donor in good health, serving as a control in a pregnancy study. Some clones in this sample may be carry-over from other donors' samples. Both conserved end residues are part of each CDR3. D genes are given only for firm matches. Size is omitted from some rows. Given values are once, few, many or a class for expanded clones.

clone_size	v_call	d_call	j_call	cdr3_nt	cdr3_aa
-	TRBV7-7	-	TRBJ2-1	TGTGCCAGCAGCTTAGGGGCTGGCAATGAGCAGTTCTTC	CASSLGAGNEQFF
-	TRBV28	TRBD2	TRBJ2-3	TGTGCCAGCACCCCGGGACTAGCGGGAAGGACAGATACGCAGTATTTT	CASTPGLAGRTDTQYF
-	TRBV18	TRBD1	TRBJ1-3	TGTGCCAGCTCACCACGCGCGGACAGGGGGGGAAACACCATATATTTT	CASSPRADRGGNTIYF
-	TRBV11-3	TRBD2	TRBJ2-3	TGTGCCAGCAGCCCCCGGACTAGCGGGGGTGCCCAGTATTTT	CASSPRTSGGAQYF
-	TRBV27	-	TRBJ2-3	TGTGCCAGCAGTTTGACCCACAGACACACAGATACGCAGTATTTT	CASSLTHRHTDTQYF
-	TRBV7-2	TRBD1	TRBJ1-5	TGTGCCAGCAGCTTAGCCCCAGGACAGGGATCACAGCCCCAGCATTTT	CASSLAPGQGSQPQHF
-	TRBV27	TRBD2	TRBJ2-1	TGTGCCAGCAGGCAGACTAGCGGGGGGACGTATGAGCAGTTCTTC	CASRQTSGGTYEQFF
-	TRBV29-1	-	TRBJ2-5	TGCAGCGTTGGCACAGGGAGAGAGACCCAGTACTTC	CSVGTGRETQYF
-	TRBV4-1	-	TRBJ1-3	TGCGCCAGCAGCCGTACCGGGACACCTGGAAACACCATATATTTT	CASSRTGTPGNTIYF
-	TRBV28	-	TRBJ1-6	-	CASSTSGGGSSPLHF
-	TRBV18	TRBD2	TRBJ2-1	TGTGCCAGCTCATCTATCGGGACTAGCGGGGGGGATGAGCAGTTCTTC	CASSSIGTSGGDEQFF
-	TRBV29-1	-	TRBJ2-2	TGCAGCGTCGGCAGGTCCACCGGGGAGCTGTTTTTT	CSVGRSTGELFF
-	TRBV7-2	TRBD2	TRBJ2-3	TGTGCCAGCAGCTCTACTAGCGCGAGCACAGATACGCAGTATTTT	CASSSTSASTDTQYF
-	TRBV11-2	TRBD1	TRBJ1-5	TGTGCCAGCAGCTTAGACACAGGGGGGAATCAGCCCCAGCATTTT	CASSLDTGGNQPQHF
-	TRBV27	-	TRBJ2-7	TGTGCCAGCAGTTTAGGCCCGGGCTACGAGCAGTACTTC	CASSLGPGYEQYF
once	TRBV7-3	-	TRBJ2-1	TGTGCCAGCAGCTTAACACGACAGGCGAGTGGGACGCAATTCTTC	CASSLTRQASGTQFF
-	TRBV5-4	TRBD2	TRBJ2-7	TGTGCCAGCAGCTTGGTATATAGCGGGGGTTCCTACGAGCAGTACTTC	CASSLVYSGGSYEQYF
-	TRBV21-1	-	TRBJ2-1	TGTGCCAGCAGCAATAGAGGACAGAGTGACAGGGAGAGCTACAATGAGCAGTTCTTC	CASSNRGQSDRESYNEQFF
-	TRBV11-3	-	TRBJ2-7	TGTGCCAGCAGCCCTAGACAGGGAGGCGAGCAGTACTTC	CASSPRQGGEQYF
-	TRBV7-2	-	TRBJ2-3	TGTGCCAGCAGATACGCAACAGGCGATACGCAGTATTTT	CASRYATGDTQYF
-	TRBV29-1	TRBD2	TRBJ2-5	TGCAGCGGTAGCGGGGACTACCAAGAGACCCAGTACTTC	CSGSGDYQETQYF
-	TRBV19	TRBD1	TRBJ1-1	TGTGCCAGTAGTAAACTAAAACAGGGGAGCACTGAAGCTTTCTTT	CASSKLKQGSTEAFF
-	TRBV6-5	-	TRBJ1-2	TGTGCCAGCAGTTACTCGAGCGGGTCCGGCTATGGCTACACCTTC	CASSYSSGSGYGYTF
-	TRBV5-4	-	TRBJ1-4	TGTGCCAGCAGCTCGAAAACAGGGTCTGAAAAACTGTTTTTT	CASSSKTGSEKLFF
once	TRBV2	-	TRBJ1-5	TGTGCCAGCAGTGAATTCAGGAGCAATCAGCCCCAGCATTTT	CASSEFRSNQPQHF
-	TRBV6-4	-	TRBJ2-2	TGTGCCAGCAGATCACAGGGCACCGGGGAGCTGTTTTTT	CASRSQGTGELFF
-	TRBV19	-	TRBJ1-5	TGTGCCAGTAGTGTCGGGACACCCAGGGCCCCCCCGAATTTT	CASSVGTPRAPPNF
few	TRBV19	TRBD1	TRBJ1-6	TGTGCCAGTAGTCCAGGGGGCGGATCACCCCTCCACTTT	CASSPGGGSPLHF